The 13 T cell receptor beta chains listed next were all sequenced from one sample in a study of Ad26.COV2.S vaccination and SARS-CoV-2 variants. The method was immunoSEQ multiplex PCR; TCRdb's version includes in-frame clones alone and lacks a portion of them. The sample yields about 180,000 clones, approximately 88% seen once. The sequencing here drew on peripheral blood, taken after recovery from COVID-19. The receptor set was obtained from a human donor who had recovered from COVID-19.

The rearrangement uses TRBV28 and TRBJ1-2; possible D gene TRBD1, 6 bases. This CDR3 contains 14 residues. The ends were cut back, 6 bases at V and 6 bases at J, with 17 bases in the middle. Germline loops: CDR1 MDHEN, CDR2 SYDVKM. CDR3 residues: CASSFGGGLDGYTF. CDR3 sequence (DNA): TGTGCCAGCAGCTTCGGGGGGGGGCTAGATGGCTACACCTTC.

Regarding this clone: Other DNA sequences in this sample translate to the same CDR3. The rearrangement joins TRBV5-6 to TRBJ2-7; D unclear. The CDR3 is 12 amino acids. The germline CDR1 and CDR2 sequences are SGHDT and YYEEEE. V lost 2 bases to trimming and J lost 0 bases, with 3 bases between them. The CDR3 nucleotides are TGTGCCAGCAGCTTAAGCTCCTACGAGCAGTACTTC. It translates to CASSLSSYEQYF.

The chain employs TRBV2 and TRBJ1-3; D is perhaps TRBD1 (6 bases). This CDR3 region has 14 residues. Trimming removed 6 bases at V and 2 bases at J, with 11 bases between. Per the germline V gene, CDR1 is SNHLY and CDR2 is FYNNEI. Here the CDR3 DNA reads TGTGCCAGCAGGGGGACAAACACTGGAAACACCATATATTTT. Its protein is CASRGTNTGNTIYF. Looking up the rest from reference TRBV2 and TRBJ1-3 gives the full variable domain: EPEVTQTPSHQVTQMGQEVILRCVPISNHLYFYWYRQILGQKVEFLVSFYNNEISEKSEIFDDQFSVERPDGSNFTLKIRSTKLEDSAMYFCASRGTNTGNTIYFGEGSWLTVV.

The chain combines TRBV18 with TRBJ1-4; 9 bases match TRBD1. CDR1 is KGHSH and CDR2 is LQKENI in the germline V gene. The CDR3 runs 14 residues. The V segment lost 5 bases and the J segment 5 bases; nucleotides outside the gene matches: 3. The CDR3 region is CASSDRGENEKLFF. The CDR3 DNA reads TGTGCCAGCTCAGACAGGGGGGAGAATGAAAAACTGTTTTTT.

The CDR3 DNA sequence: TGCAGCGTTGAAGATATGGGGGATCGGAAGACTGAAGCTTTCTTT. It encodes CSVEDMGDRKTEAFF. This rearrangement joins TRBV29-1 to TRBJ1-1; weak D call: TRBD1 (5 bases). The CDR3 is 15 amino acids. Germline lookup yields CDR1 SQVTM and CDR2 ANQGSEA. V shed 0 bases and J shed 5 bases, with 16 bases lying between them.

The rearrangement links TRBV7-9 to TRBJ1-1, with a weak D call TRBD1 (5 bases). The CDR3 consists of 14 residues. Trimming took 3 bases from V and 4 from J, leaving 12 bases between them. CDR1 and CDR2 from the germline V gene are SEHNR and FQNEAQ (reference sequence). The CDR3 coding sequence is TGTGCCAGCAGCTTCGACAGCCCTACCACTGAAGCTTTCTTT. Amino acids: CASSFDSPTTEAFF.

This chain joins TRBV23-1 and TRBJ2-1; D is unresolved. TRBV23-1 is assigned to the ORF class and has an uncertain function. The CDR3 is made up of 16 amino acids. The germline V and J ends were trimmed by 2 bases and 6 bases, with 17 bases remaining between them. CDR3 region: CASSQIRTKLINEQFF. CDR3 coding DNA: TGCGCCAGCAGTCAAATAAGAACCAAGTTGATCAATGAGCAGTTCTTC.

This clone was recorded only once. The chain joins TRBV12-3 or TRBV12-4 to TRBJ2-7; a weak D match, TRBD2 (6 bases). V dropped 6 bases and J dropped 7 bases, with 16 bases sitting between them. The CDR3 has 13 amino acids. The CDR3 DNA sequence: TGTGCCAGCAGGCAGAAGACTAGAGGAGAGCAGTACTTC. Protein sequence: CASRQKTRGEQYF.

The chain employs TRBV10-3 and TRBJ2-5; TRBD1 aligns across 7 bases. Germline V gene data show CDR1 as ENHRY and CDR2 as SYGVKD. J was trimmed by 7 bases and V by 4 bases; bases with no gene match: 18. The CDR3 runs to 17 residues. The CDR3 coding sequence is TGTGCCATCAGTGCCCAGTCCGGGGACAGTGGGACGGCGACCCAGTACTTC. Translation gives CAISAQSGDSGTATQYF.

V usage is TRBV4-1 and J usage is TRBJ2-7; 9 nucleotides match TRBD2. Germline loops: CDR1 MGHRA, CDR2 YSYEKL. The CDR3 spans 16 residues. V gave up 0 bases and J gave up 0 bases; unmatched junction bases: 3. As DNA, the CDR3 is TGCGCCAGCAGCCAAGACATTAGCGGGAGCTCCTACGAGCAGTACTTC. It translates to CASSQDISGSSYEQYF.

This chain connects TRBV13 to TRBJ2-7; 10 positions agree with TRBD2. This CDR3 is 20 amino acids long. Unmatched junction bases numbered 22, after V lost 4 bases and J lost 4 bases. CDR1 and CDR2 (germline): PRHDT, FYEKMQ (reference sequence). The CDR3 spells CASSSSPGYFSGRAEYEQYF. CDR3 nucleotide sequence: TGTGCCAGCAGCTCAAGCCCCGGGTACTTCAGCGGGAGGGCCGAGTACGAGCAGTACTTC.

This rearrangement joins TRBV27 to TRBJ2-3; D perhaps matches TRBD1 (5 bases). Trimming cost V 4 bases and J 6 bases, with 23 bases left between them. Germline V CDR1 and CDR2: MNHEY, SMNVEV (reference sequence). The CDR3 totals 17 residues. The chain's CDR3 is CASSWGVDLYESDTQYF. CDR3 DNA sequence: TGTGCCAGCAGTTGGGGCGTGGACCTCTACGAGTCGGATACGCAGTATTTT.

The rearrangement links TRBV27 to TRBJ2-4, with 9 nucleotides matching TRBD1. Germline lookup yields CDR1 MNHEY and CDR2 SMNVEV (reference sequence). The CDR3 contains 16 residues. V trimming: 5 bases; J trimming: 0 bases; junction bases outside the gene matches: 5. CDR3 in amino acids: CASSPGTGLAKNIQYF. CDR3 in DNA: TGTGCCAGCAGTCCCGGGACAGGGCTAGCCAAAAACATTCAGTACTTC.